This record looks at one T cell receptor (beta chain) sequence and its context. The antigen is undetermined. This sample stems from a study of response to subunit inactivated influenza vaccine. General study results and limits: Each seasonal influenza vaccination recruits few new T cells, the authors suggested.

One entry per CDR3 protein results from TCRdb running MiXCR on the RT-PCR reads. The sample holds 710,000 or so distinct CDR3 sequences; less than 20% are singletons and the top ten take 11%. This specimen was PBMCs from blood, taken about 12 days after vaccination. This sequence was found in a middle-aged man who received an inactivated influenza vaccine.

CDR3 protein: CASNRRQVDSGANVLTF. In DNA form, the CDR3 reads TGTGCCAGCAATCGTCGGCAGGTAGACTCTGGGGCCAACGTCCTGACTTTC. This chain joins TRBV12-3 or TRBV12-4 and TRBJ2-6; D unresolved. V was shortened by 7 bases and J by 0 bases, with 16 bases between the two germline ends. There are 17 residues in the CDR3.